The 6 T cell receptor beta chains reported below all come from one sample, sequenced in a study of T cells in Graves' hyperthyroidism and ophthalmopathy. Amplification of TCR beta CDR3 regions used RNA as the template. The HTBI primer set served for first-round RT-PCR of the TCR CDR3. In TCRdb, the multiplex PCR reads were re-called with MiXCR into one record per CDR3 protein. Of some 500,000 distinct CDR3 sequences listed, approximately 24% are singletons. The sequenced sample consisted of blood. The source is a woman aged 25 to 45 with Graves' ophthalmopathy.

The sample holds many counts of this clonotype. The CDR3 here is CASSSLQGPYGYTF. The CDR3 DNA follows: TGCGCCAGCAGCTCATTACAGGGGCCTTATGGCTACACCTTC. The chain carries TRBV5-1 and TRBJ1-2, with TRBD1 matching over 7 bases. The junction had 7 bases not matched to a gene; V was cut back by 3 bases and J by 5 bases. The CDR3 is 14 amino acids. Germline loops: CDR1 SGHRS, CDR2 YFSETQ.

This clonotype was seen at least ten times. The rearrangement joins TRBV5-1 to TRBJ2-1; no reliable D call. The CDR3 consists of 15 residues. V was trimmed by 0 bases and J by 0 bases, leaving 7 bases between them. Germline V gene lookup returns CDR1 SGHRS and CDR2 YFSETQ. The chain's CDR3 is CASSLGQDSYNEQFF. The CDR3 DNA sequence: TGCGCCAGCAGCTTGGGGCAGGACTCCTACAATGAGCAGTTCTTC.

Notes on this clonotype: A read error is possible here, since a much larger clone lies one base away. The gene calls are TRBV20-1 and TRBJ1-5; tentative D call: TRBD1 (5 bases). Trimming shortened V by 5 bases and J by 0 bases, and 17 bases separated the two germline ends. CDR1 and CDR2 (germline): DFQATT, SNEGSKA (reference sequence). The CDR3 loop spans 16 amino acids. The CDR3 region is CSAHQPGLSSNQPQHF. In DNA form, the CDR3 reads TGCAGTGCTCACCAACCGGGACTGAGTAGCAATCAGCCCCAGCATTTT.

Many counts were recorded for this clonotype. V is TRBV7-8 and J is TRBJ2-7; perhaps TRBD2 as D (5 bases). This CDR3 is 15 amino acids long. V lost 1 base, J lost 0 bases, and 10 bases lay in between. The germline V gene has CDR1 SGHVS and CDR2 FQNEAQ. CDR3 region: CASSLERTYSYEQYF. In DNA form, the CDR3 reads TGTGCCAGCAGCTTAGAAAGGACTTACTCCTACGAGCAGTACTTC.

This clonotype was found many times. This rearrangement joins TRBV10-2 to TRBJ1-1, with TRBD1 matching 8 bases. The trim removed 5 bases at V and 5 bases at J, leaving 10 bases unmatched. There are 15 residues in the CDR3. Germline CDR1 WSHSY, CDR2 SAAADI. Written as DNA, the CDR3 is TGCGCCAGCAGTCCGCCTCAGGGGGCGCGAACTGAAGCTTTCTTT. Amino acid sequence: CASSPPQGARTEAFF.

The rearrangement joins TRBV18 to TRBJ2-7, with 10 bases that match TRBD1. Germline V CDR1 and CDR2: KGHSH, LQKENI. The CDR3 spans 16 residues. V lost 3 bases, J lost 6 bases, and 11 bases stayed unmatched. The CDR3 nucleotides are TGTGCCAGCTCACCGAACGAGGGGACAGGGGCTCGCGAGCAGTACTTC. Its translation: CASSPNEGTGAREQYF.